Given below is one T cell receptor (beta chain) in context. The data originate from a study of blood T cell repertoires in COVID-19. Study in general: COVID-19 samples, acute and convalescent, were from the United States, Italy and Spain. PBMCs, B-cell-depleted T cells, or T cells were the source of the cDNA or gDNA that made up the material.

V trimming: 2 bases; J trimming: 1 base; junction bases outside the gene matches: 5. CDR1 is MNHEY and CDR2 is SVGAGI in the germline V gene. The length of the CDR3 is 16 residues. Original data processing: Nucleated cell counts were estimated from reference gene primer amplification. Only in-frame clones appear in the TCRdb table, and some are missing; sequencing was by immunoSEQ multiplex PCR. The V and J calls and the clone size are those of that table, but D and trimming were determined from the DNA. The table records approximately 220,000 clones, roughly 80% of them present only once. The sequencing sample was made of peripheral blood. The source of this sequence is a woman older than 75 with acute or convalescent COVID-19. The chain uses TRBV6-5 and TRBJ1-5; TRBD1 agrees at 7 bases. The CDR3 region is CASSYISTGSNQPQHF. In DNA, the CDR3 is TGTGCCAGCAGTTACATTTCGACAGGGAGCAATCAGCCCCAGCATTTT.